These 26 T cell receptor beta chains originate from one sample sequenced in a study of regulatory T cells in long-lasting Graves disease. Time point described: newly diagnosed GD, antithyroid drugs for less than 3 months. Isolated PBMC RNA provided the starting material for the TCR library. According to the study, TCR beta libraries were built with iRepertoire HTBI primers and CDR3-region Arm-PCR. TCRdb reprocessed the multiplex PCR reads with MiXCR, giving one entry per CDR3 protein. Of over 200,000 distinct CDR3 sequences in the sample, about 17% were seen once. Sequencing used peripheral blood mononuclear cells (PBMCs), obtained at new diagnosis, from a patient treated with antithyroid drugs. The source of these receptors is a female donor with Graves disease.

V and J are TRBV20-1 and TRBJ1-1, with TRBD1 matching 7 bases. V lost 4 bases, J lost 3 bases, and 14 bases stayed unmatched. This CDR3 region has 16 residues. The germline V gene has CDR1 DFQATT and CDR2 SNEGSKA (reference sequence). The CDR3 bases are TGCAGTGCTAATAAAAAAAACCGGGACAGCCACACTGAAGCTTTCTTT. Translated, it gives CSANKKNRDSHTEAFF.

The sample holds many counts of this clonotype. The chain is built from TRBV2 and TRBJ2-1, with D tentatively TRBD1 or TRBD2 (5 bases each). CDR1 and CDR2 from the germline V gene are SNHLY and FYNNEI. V was trimmed by 4 bases and J by 14 bases, leaving 18 bases between them. There are 13 residues in the CDR3. DNA of the CDR3: TGTGCCAGCAGTGTCGGGACCCTGAGAACGGAGTTCTTC. This encodes CASSVGTLRTEFF.

In the case of this clonotype: One junction end disagrees with the germline gene, perhaps due to a read error. The V gene is TRBV4-3, the J gene TRBJ2-2; D remains ambiguous. The CDR3 has 14 residues. CDR1 is LGHNA and CDR2 is YSLEER in the germline V gene. The CDR3 nucleotides read TGCGTCAGCAGACCCGAGTTCAGCACCGGGGAGCTGTTTTTT. Translated: CVSRPEFSTGELFF.

In the case of this clonotype: A far more abundant clone sits one base away, making this likely a read error. The chain has TRBV7-2 and TRBJ2-4, with TRBD2 matching 13 bases. The V gene's germline CDR1 is SGHTA and CDR2 FQGNSA. The length of the CDR3 is 15 residues. For the CDR3, the DNA is TGTGCCAGCAGCACCAGTCCCGGGACTAGCGGGACCTTGTTCTTC. This gives the protein CASSTSPGTSGTLFF.

There are many counts of this clonotype. CDR3 nucleotide sequence: TGTGCCAGCAGCTTAGTAGGTCTAGCGGTCACCACAGATACGCAGTATTTT. Amino acid sequence: CASSLVGLAVTTDTQYF. This sequence joins TRBV7-2 and TRBJ2-3, with 7 bases aligning to TRBD2. Germline assignment: CDR1 SGHTA and CDR2 FQGNSA. Germline trimming cut 1 base from V and 2 bases from J; bases unmatched to any gene: 9. The CDR3 runs 17 residues.

The sample holds many counts of this clonotype. V and J are TRBV6-1 and TRBJ1-6, with D possibly TRBD1 on 6 matching bases. The V end lost 6 bases, the J end lost 4 bases, and 10 bases lay between the germline ends. The CDR3 is 14 residues long. Germline V gives CDR1 MNHNS, CDR2 SASEGT. CDR3 DNA sequence: TGTGCCAGCAGCAGGACAGTATATAATTCACCCCTCCACTTT. Its translation: CASSRTVYNSPLHF.

This clonotype occurred many times. The chain combines TRBV7-9 with TRBJ2-1, with D maybe TRBD2 (5 bases). This CDR3 spans 14 amino acids. Germline V gene sequence: CDR1 SEHNR, CDR2 FQNEAQ (reference sequence). V lost 3 bases and J lost 8, with 14 bases in between. CDR3 protein: CASSLRAQADEQFF. The CDR3 nucleotides are TGTGCCAGCAGCTTGCGGGCCCAAGCCGATGAGCAGTTCTTC.

This clonotype was seen ten or more times. The V gene is TRBV20-1, the J gene TRBJ2-5; 12 nucleotides match TRBD2. CDR3 length equals 19 residues. The J segment lost 5 bases and the V segment lost 1 base, leaving 17 bases of the junction unmatched. From germline, CDR1 is DFQATT and CDR2 SNEGSKA (reference sequence). The CDR3 protein is CSARALRGLAGGDFETQYF. DNA of the CDR3: TGCAGTGCTAGAGCCTTACGCGGGCTAGCGGGAGGGGACTTTGAGACCCAGTACTTC.

This clonotype was detected many times. The rearrangement uses TRBV27 and TRBJ1-1; D is undetermined. The CDR3 is 14 residues long. V lost 4 bases, J lost 3 bases, and 12 bases lay in between. Germline CDR1 reads MNHEY; CDR2 reads SMNVEV (reference sequence). The CDR3 loop reads CASSYRVLDTEAFF. For the CDR3, the DNA is TGTGCCAGCAGTTATAGGGTTCTGGACACTGAAGCTTTCTTT.

This clonotype was observed at least ten times. This chain uses TRBV7-2 with TRBJ2-1, with TRBD2 matching 14 bases. The CDR3 extends over 16 amino acids. Germline V lookup: CDR1 SGHTA, CDR2 FQGNSA. J lost 9 bases, V lost 5 bases, and 9 bases had no gene match. Here the CDR3 reads CASSPRLAGGPPEQFF. CDR3 coding DNA: TGTGCCAGCAGCCCCCGACTAGCGGGAGGGCCACCTGAGCAGTTCTTC. Full variable domain (rest looked up from reference TRBV7-2 and TRBJ2-1): GAGVSQSPSNKVTEKGKDVELRCDPISGHTALYWYRQSLGQGLEFLIYFQGNSAPDKSGLPSDRFSAERTGGSVSTLTIQRTQQEDSAVYLCASSPRLAGGPPEQFFGPGTRLTVL.

This clonotype was seen many times. The chain joins TRBV28 to TRBJ2-1, with 9 bases identical to TRBD2. Trimming cost V 7 bases and J 7 bases; bases outside gene matches: 14. Germline CDR1 MDHEN, CDR2 SYDVKM. The CDR3 consists of 16 residues. CDR3 DNA: TGTGCCAGCACCCCCAGGGGTAGCGGGAGAGTAAATGAGCAGTTCTTC. Residues: CASTPRGSGRVNEQFF.

This clonotype showed up many times. This sequence joins TRBV7-2 and TRBJ2-7, with TRBD2 matching 7 bases. The length of the CDR3 is 14 residues. V was clipped by 5 bases and J by 0 bases; unmatched bases: 4. The V gene's germline CDR1 is SGHTA and CDR2 FQGNSA. The CDR3 loop reads CASSRSGISYEQYF. The CDR3 DNA is TGTGCCAGCAGCCGGAGCGGGATCTCCTACGAGCAGTACTTC.

This clonotype was detected many times. The CDR3 sequence is CASSAVGVSAGANVLTF. The CDR3 DNA reads TGTGCCAGCAGCGCGGTCGGGGTCTCAGCTGGGGCCAACGTCCTGACTTTC. The chain employs TRBV7-3 and TRBJ2-6; D perhaps matches TRBD2 (5 bases). Germline V CDR1 and CDR2: SGHTA, FQGTGA. The CDR3 extends over 17 amino acids. Trimming stripped 5 bases from V and 2 bases from J, with 16 bases between.

There are many counts of this clonotype. This chain joins TRBV12-3 or TRBV12-4 and TRBJ1-2; TRBD1 aligns across 10 bases. J lost 7 bases, V lost 1 base, and 6 bases had no gene match. This CDR3 contains 15 residues. The CDR3 here is CASSLVWDRGGGYTF. DNA for the CDR3: TGTGCCAGCAGTTTAGTTTGGGACAGGGGCGGTGGCTACACCTTC.

This clonotype has at least ten counts. This sequence joins TRBV10-2 and TRBJ1-5; D remains unclear. From germline, CDR1 is WSHSY and CDR2 SAAADI. The CDR3 consists of 14 residues. Trimming removed 6 bases at V and 4 bases at J, with 13 bases between. CDR3 amino acids: CASRPTQANQPQHF. CDR3 nucleotides: TGCGCCAGCAGGCCCACCCAAGCTAATCAGCCCCAGCATTTT.

The rearrangement links TRBV28 to TRBJ2-5; 10 nucleotides align to TRBD1. Germline CDR1 and CDR2: MDHEN and SYDVKM. The V segment lost 4 bases and the J segment 1 base; nucleotides outside the gene matches: 6. The CDR3 is made up of 16 amino acids. The CDR3 is CASSSWTGGGQETQYF. DNA for the CDR3: TGTGCCAGCAGTTCCTGGACAGGGGGGGGCCAAGAGACCCAGTACTTC.

In this sample, this clonotype turned up many times. This chain uses TRBV24-1 with TRBJ2-7; perhaps TRBD1 as D (6 bases). The germline V gene encodes CDR1 KGHDR and CDR2 SFDVKD. The CDR3 has 12 amino acids. Trimming shortened V by 3 bases and J by 5 bases, and 7 bases separated the two germline ends. CDR3 DNA sequence: TGTGCCACCAGTGATAGGACAGACGAGCAGTACTTC. Amino acid sequence: CATSDRTDEQYF.

This clonotype was picked up many times. The genes are TRBV7-6 and TRBJ2-2; the match to TRBD2 covers 9 bases. The germline CDR1 and CDR2 sequences are SGHVS and FNYEAQ. The CDR3 has 18 amino acids. Trimming took 5 bases from V and 2 from J; bases not matched to a gene: 12. In nucleotides, the CDR3 is TGTGCCAGCAGCGGAAGACTAGCGGCCGGTTATAACACCGGGGAGCTGTTTTTT. Translated, it gives CASSGRLAAGYNTGELFF.

This chain uses TRBV18 with TRBJ2-5; D call uncertain. CDR3 length: 14 amino acids. CDR1 and CDR2 (germline): KGHSH, LQKENI. Deletions cut 3 bases from V and 5 bases from J, with 13 bases between. The CDR3 loop reads CASSPQNQWETQYF. The CDR3 nucleotides are TGTGCCAGCTCACCGCAGAACCAGTGGGAGACCCAGTACTTC.

This clonotype was picked up many times. The genes are TRBV6-2 or TRBV6-3 and TRBJ2-5; D is possibly TRBD1 or TRBD2 (5 bases each). The CDR3 spans 14 residues. Germline loops: CDR1 MNHEY, CDR2 SVGEGT. V shed 2 bases and J shed 3 bases, with 10 bases lying between them. The DNA of the CDR3 is TGTGCCAGCAGTTACGGGACGGGGAAAGAGACCCAGTACTTC. Translated: CASSYGTGKETQYF.

In this sample, this clonotype turned up many times. The chain combines TRBV12-3 or TRBV12-4 with TRBJ1-2; 10 bases line up with TRBD1. The trim removed 6 bases at V and 8 bases at J, leaving 6 bases unmatched. The length of the CDR3 is 13 residues. CDR3 amino acids: CASRPGQGRGYTF. The CDR3 bases are TGTGCCAGCAGACCGGGACAGGGGCGAGGCTACACCTTC.

This clonotype was recorded many times. The chain joins TRBV20-1 to TRBJ2-5; 7 nucleotides match TRBD2. The CDR3 is made up of 13 amino acids. Trimming removed 4 bases from V and 5 bases from J; junction bases left unmatched: 7. Germline CDR1 and CDR2: DFQATT and SNEGSKA (reference sequence). The CDR3 reads CSAMGLSVETQYF. CDR3 in DNA: TGCAGTGCTATGGGACTAAGCGTTGAGACCCAGTACTTC.

In DNA form, the CDR3 reads TGTGCCAGCAGCTTAGTACGCGGAGACTACGAGCAGTACTTC. This sequence encodes CASSLVRGDYEQYF. The chain carries TRBV11-2 and TRBJ2-7; D call uncertain. Trimming removed 1 base from V and 3 bases from J, with 10 bases in between. The CDR3 extends over 14 amino acids. Per germline, CDR1 SGHAT and CDR2 FQNNGV.

This clonotype has more than one count but fewer than ten. The chain links TRBV24-1 to TRBJ2-5; D uncertain. V was trimmed by 5 bases and J by 7 bases, leaving 10 bases between them. This CDR3 has 12 amino acids. Germline lookup yields CDR1 KGHDR and CDR2 SFDVKD. The CDR3 coding sequence is TGTGCCACCAGTGGAGGCCCGGGGACCCAGTACTTC. It specifies CATSGGPGTQYF.

This clonotype was seen repeatedly, ten times or more. This sequence joins TRBV6-1 and TRBJ1-2; 7 bases align to TRBD1. The germline gives CDR1 MNHNS, CDR2 SASEGT. This CDR3 spans 14 amino acids. J gave up 4 bases and V 6 bases, and 8 bases lay outside the gene matches. The CDR3 DNA reads TGTGCCAGCAGGGGAGACAGGGTAGCCTATGGCTACACCTTC. Translated: CASRGDRVAYGYTF.

In its sample, this clonotype was seen a few times. The chain employs TRBV9 and TRBJ2-7; 10 positions match TRBD1. CDR1 and CDR2 from the germline V gene are SGDLS and YYNGEE. This CDR3 comprises 15 residues. The junction had 7 bases not matched to a gene; V was cut back by 4 bases and J by 3 bases. The CDR3 protein is CASSPRDRGDYEQYF. The CDR3, as DNA: TGTGCCAGCAGCCCCCGGGACAGGGGTGACTACGAGCAGTACTTC.